A single sample gave rise to the 22 T cell receptor beta chains below, sequenced in a study of T cells in Graves' hyperthyroidism and ophthalmopathy. RNA transcripts provided the source from which TCR beta CDR3 regions were amplified. Primed by the HTBI set, a first-round RT-PCR was run on the TCR CDR3. TCRdb re-derived calls from the multiplex PCR reads in MiXCR, one entry per CDR3 protein. The sample yields roughly 290,000 distinct CDR3 sequences, roughly an eighth seen once. Material: blood. The receptors derive from a woman aged 40 to 50 with Graves' hyperthyroidism.

This clonotype was counted between two and nine times. The chain joins TRBV18 to TRBJ1-3; no clear D gene. With 6 bases removed from V and 3 bases from J, the gap between germline ends came to 9 bases. CDR1 is KGHSH, CDR2 LQKENI, per germline. The CDR3 is 13 amino acids. CDR3: CASSPDLGNTIYF. DNA for the CDR3: TGTGCCAGCTCTCCGGACCTTGGAAACACCATATATTTT.

This clonotype has a count of ten or more. This chain joins TRBV9 and TRBJ1-2; TRBD1 is a possible D gene (5 bases). Germline assignment: CDR1 SGDLS and CDR2 YYNGEE. The CDR3 has 13 residues. With 2 bases removed from V and 6 bases from J, the gap between germline ends came to 11 bases. For the CDR3, the DNA is TGTGCCAGCAGCGTGGACACCAGCCATGGCTACACCTTC. It is translated as CASSVDTSHGYTF. The full variable domain, completed using reference TRBV9 and TRBJ1-2, is DSGVTQTPKHLITATGQRVTLRCSPRSGDLSVYWYQQSLDQGLQFLIQYYNGEERAKGNILERFSAQQFPDLHSELNLSSLELGDSALYFCASSVDTSHGYTFGSGTRLTVV.

This clonotype was seen many times. V gene TRBV24-1 combines with J gene TRBJ2-7; D may be TRBD1 or TRBD2 (5 bases each). The ends were cut back, 2 bases at V and 5 bases at J, with 12 bases in the middle. CDR1 KGHDR and CDR2 SFDVKD come from the germline V gene. The CDR3 runs to 14 residues. CDR3: CATSDSIGDHEQYF. The CDR3 nucleotides are TGTGCCACCAGTGATTCTATCGGGGACCACGAGCAGTACTTC.

This clonotype was detected a few times. This may stem from a read error, because a much larger clone lies one nucleotide away. Lacking the conserved final phenylalanine or tryptophan, this CDR3 likely reflects a read error. The gene calls are TRBV18 and TRBJ1-1; 7 bases fit TRBD1. Germline assignment: CDR1 KGHSH and CDR2 LQKENI. V trimming: 3 bases; J trimming: 0 bases; junction bases outside the gene matches: 1. The CDR3 length is 14 residues. Here the CDR3 reads CASSPDRMNTEAFS. Written as DNA, the CDR3 is TGTGCCAGCTCACCGGACAGGATGAACACTGAAGCTTTCTCT.

This clonotype has only a few counts. One junction end does not reproduce the germline sequence, and a read error may be involved. The chain employs TRBV28 and TRBJ2-6; D not resolved. The CDR3 length is 12 residues. Germline assignment: CDR1 MDHEN and CDR2 SYDVKM. This CDR3 is CTSNVGANVLTF. DNA for the CDR3: TGTACCAGCAACGTTGGGGCCAACGTCCTGACTTTC.

The J gene is TRBJ2-5, the V gene TRBV19; TRBD1 agrees at 10 bases. The germline V gene has CDR1 LNHDA and CDR2 SQIVND (reference sequence). The ends lost 3 bases at V and 5 bases at J; junction bases unmatched: 6. This CDR3 is 15 amino acids long. CDR3 sequence reads: CASSIVGQGYETQYF. The CDR3 DNA reads TGTGCCAGTAGTATCGTGGGACAGGGGTACGAGACCCAGTACTTC. The full variable domain, its missing parts supplied by reference TRBV19 and TRBJ2-5, is DGGITQSPKYLFRKEGQNVTLSCEQNLNHDAMYWYRQDPGQGLRLIYYSQIVNDFQKGDIAEGYSVSREKKESFPLTVTSAQKNPTAFYLCASSIVGQGYETQYFGPGTRLLVL.

This clonotype was recorded a few times. The rearrangement links TRBV5-6 to TRBJ1-5, with a possible D match to TRBD1 (6 bases). Trimming pared 3 bases from V and 3 bases from J, leaving 13 bases between. Germline V gives CDR1 SGHDT, CDR2 YYEEEE. This CDR3 contains 15 residues. The CDR3 DNA is TGTGCCAGCAGCTCTCAGCGGGGGCTCAATCAGCCCCAGCATTTT. Translation: CASSSQRGLNQPQHF.

This clonotype was counted between two and nine times. The chain employs TRBV19 and TRBJ1-1, with D perhaps matching TRBD1 (6 bases). The CDR3 runs 16 residues. CDR1 and CDR2 from the germline V gene are LNHDA and SQIVND (reference sequence). V was cut by 5 bases and J by 0 bases, with 16 bases left in between. The CDR3 region has the DNA TGTGCCAGTAGTTCTCCAGGGGTCAGCTTGAACACTGAAGCTTTCTTT. Its translation: CASSSPGVSLNTEAFF.

This clonotype was counted a few times. The chain has TRBV20-1 and TRBJ1-5; unclear D gene. This CDR3 comprises 12 residues. Deletions cut 3 bases from V and 3 bases from J, with 6 bases between. CDR1 is DFQATT and CDR2 is SNEGSKA in the germline V gene (reference sequence). This CDR3 is CSASRLNQPQHF. CDR3 in DNA: TGCAGTGCTAGCAGACTCAATCAGCCCCAGCATTTT.

The chain couples TRBV5-1 to TRBJ2-2, with 9 bases aligning to TRBD1. V gave up 9 bases and J gave up 1 base; unmatched junction bases: 10. This CDR3 region has 16 residues. Germline values: CDR1 SGHRS, CDR2 YFSETQ. The CDR3 DNA sequence: TGCGCCACCATGTCCGGGACAGGGATGAACACCGGGGAGCTGTTTTTT. Translated, it gives CATMSGTGMNTGELFF.

The J gene is TRBJ2-1, the V gene TRBV30; 11 bases fit TRBD2. Germline V gene sequence: CDR1 GTSNPN, CDR2 SVGIG (reference sequence). The CDR3 totals 17 residues. V lost 2 bases, J lost 5 bases, and 11 bases stayed unmatched. CDR3 nucleotide sequence: TGTGCCTGGAGTCGGCTAGATGGGACTAGCGGACACAATGAGCAGTTCTTC. This gives the protein CAWSRLDGTSGHNEQFF.

Only a few counts were recorded for this clonotype. This chain connects TRBV19 to TRBJ2-3; tentative D call: TRBD1 (5 bases). V lost 8 bases, J lost 5 bases, and 14 bases lay in between. This CDR3 has 13 residues. Germline lookup yields CDR1 LNHDA and CDR2 SQIVND (reference sequence). The CDR3 region is CASGHRVGDTQYF. The CDR3 DNA reads TGTGCCAGTGGACACCGCGTGGGAGATACGCAGTATTTT.

The V call is TRBV5-6, the J call TRBJ2-5; 10 bases line up with TRBD2. The ends lost 0 bases at V and 1 base at J; junction bases unmatched: 3. Per germline, CDR1 SGHDT and CDR2 YYEEEE. The CDR3 is 16 residues long. The CDR3 loop is CASSLVASGSQETQYF. The CDR3 bases are TGTGCCAGCAGCTTGGTAGCTAGCGGGAGCCAAGAGACCCAGTACTTC.

This clonotype has a count of ten or more. The J gene is TRBJ1-1, the V gene TRBV10-3; tentative D call: TRBD1 (5 bases). The germline gives CDR1 ENHRY, CDR2 SYGVKD. This CDR3 region has 15 residues. Between the trimmed V and J ends, which lost 0 bases and 4 bases, there was a span of 12 bases. CDR3 in amino acids: CAISESDRRSTEAFF. CDR3 bases: TGTGCCATCAGTGAGTCCGACAGAAGGAGCACTGAAGCTTTCTTT.

This sequence joins TRBV18 and TRBJ1-2; D is undetermined. With 4 bases removed from V and 6 bases from J, the gap between germline ends came to 12 bases. From germline, CDR1 is KGHSH and CDR2 LQKENI. The CDR3 contains 13 residues. For the CDR3, the DNA is TGTGCCAGCTCACTGGACTCCCGAAATGGCTACACCTTC. It yields the protein CASSLDSRNGYTF.

This clonotype was seen ten or more times. The chain is built from TRBV30 and TRBJ2-7; D ambiguous. Trimming pared 2 bases from V and 1 base from J, leaving 9 bases between. The CDR3 consists of 13 residues. Germline V gene sequence: CDR1 GTSNPN, CDR2 SVGIG (reference sequence). The CDR3: CAWSRGRSYEQYF. Written as DNA, the CDR3 is TGTGCCTGGAGTAGAGGCCGTTCCTACGAGCAGTACTTC.

This clonotype was picked up many times. V is TRBV3-1 and J is TRBJ2-7; D might be TRBD1 (7 bases). V gave up 7 bases and J gave up 5 bases, with 15 bases separating them. Germline CDR1 reads LGHDT; CDR2 reads YNNKEL (reference sequence). This CDR3 is built from 13 residues. The CDR3 DNA reads TGTGCCAGCACCCGTGGAGGGGGCAACGAGCAGTACTTC. Protein: CASTRGGGNEQYF.

This clonotype was counted ten times or more. CDR3 in amino acids: CASSPAWLTEAFF. The DNA of the CDR3 is TGCGCCAGCAGCCCTGCTTGGCTAACTGAAGCTTTCTTT. The chain joins TRBV4-1 to TRBJ1-1; D is ambiguous. The CDR3 extends over 13 amino acids. Trimming removed 4 bases at V and 5 bases at J, with 11 bases between. Looked up from germline, CDR1 is MGHRA and CDR2 is YSYEKL.

This clonotype was picked up a small number of times. The chain links TRBV10-2 to TRBJ1-4, with D possibly TRBD1 on 5 matching bases. V gave up 3 bases and J gave up 2 bases, with 13 bases separating them. The CDR3 is 16 amino acids. Germline-derived CDR1 and CDR2 are WSHSY and SAAADI. The DNA of the CDR3 is TGCGCCAGCAGTGATCAGGGCCCAGGGACTAATGAAAAACTGTTTTTT. It is translated as CASSDQGPGTNEKLFF.

The genes are TRBV18 and TRBJ1-2; D is unclear. Trimming cost V 2 bases and J 8 bases, with 15 bases left between them. Germline V lookup: CDR1 KGHSH, CDR2 LQKENI. The CDR3 runs 14 residues. The CDR3 DNA is TGTGCCAGCTCACCAGGCCAGTCTGACGCGGGCTACACCTTC. Translation gives CASSPGQSDAGYTF. Variable domain in full (rest from reference TRBV18 and TRBJ1-2): NAGVMQNPRHLVRRRGQEARLRCSPMKGHSHVYWYRQLPEEGLKFMVYLQKENIIDESGMPKERFSAEFPKEGPSILRIQQVVRGDSAAYFCASSPGQSDAGYTFGSGTRLTVV.

This clonotype was observed many times. This chain uses TRBV20-1 with TRBJ1-2, with 7 bases matching TRBD1. The J segment lost 6 bases and the V segment lost 2 bases, leaving 6 bases of the junction unmatched. Germline loops: CDR1 DFQATT, CDR2 SNEGSKA (reference sequence). The CDR3 has 13 amino acids. The CDR3 region is CSARPTGKDGYTF. CDR3 coding DNA: TGCAGTGCTAGACCGACAGGGAAAGATGGCTACACCTTC.

This clonotype was recorded many times. The chain carries TRBV5-1 and TRBJ1-1; a possible D gene is TRBD1 (6 bases). The CDR3 is 14 residues long. V was cut by 4 bases and J by 0 bases, with 10 bases left in between. Germline CDR1 SGHRS, CDR2 YFSETQ. The CDR3 DNA follows: TGCGCCAGCAGCCCGGACAGCATGAACACTGAAGCTTTCTTT. It encodes CASSPDSMNTEAFF.